These 13 T cell receptor beta chains were all obtained from the same sample, sequenced in a study of T cell responses to AZD1222 COVID-19 vaccine. The method was immunoSEQ multiplex PCR; TCRdb's version includes in-frame clones alone and lacks a portion of them. The data hold some 150,000 clones, with more than 85% observed a single time. Sequencing was performed on peripheral blood, taken on day 0 of AZD1222 vaccination. The source of these receptors is an adult in good health.

The gene calls are TRBV28 and TRBJ2-1; weak D call: TRBD1 (6 bases). CDR1 and CDR2 from the germline V gene are MDHEN and SYDVKM. With 5 bases removed from V and 8 bases from J, the gap between germline ends came to 13 bases. This CDR3 is built from 13 residues. CDR3 protein: CASSNRDWYEQFF. The CDR3 coding sequence is TGTGCCAGCAGTAACAGGGATTGGTATGAGCAGTTCTTC.

The chain carries TRBV9 and TRBJ2-1; TRBD2 matches at 10 bases. The CDR3 is made up of 17 amino acids. In germline, CDR1 is SGDLS, CDR2 YYNGEE. V gave up 4 bases and J gave up 1 base; unmatched junction bases: 8. CDR3 loop: CASSPELAGRSYNEQFF. The CDR3 nucleotides read TGTGCCAGCAGCCCAGAACTAGCGGGAAGGTCCTACAATGAGCAGTTCTTC.

The genes are TRBV3-1 (or the pseudogene TRBV3-2) and TRBJ1-2, with a tentative D call TRBD1 (5 bases). V lost 2 bases, J lost 5 bases, and 9 bases lay in between. CDR1 is LGHDT, CDR2 YNNKEL, per germline (reference sequence). The CDR3 runs to 13 residues. The CDR3 region has the DNA TGTGCCAGCAGCCAAAGGGGAGGATATGGCTACACCTTC. Amino acid sequence: CASSQRGGYGYTF.

V and J are TRBV5-6 and TRBJ2-1, with a tentative D call TRBD2 (6 bases). The V end lost 0 bases, the J end lost 9 bases, and 16 bases lay between the germline ends. Germline V gene lookup returns CDR1 SGHDT and CDR2 YYEEEE. The CDR3 has 15 amino acids. In DNA form, the CDR3 reads TGTGCCAGCAGCTTGGGGGTGGCGGGGTTAGCTGAGCAGTTCTTC. Its protein product is CASSLGVAGLAEQFF.

The chain carries TRBV6-5 and TRBJ2-1; 12 bases are a match to TRBD2. With V trimmed by 3 bases and J by 7 bases, 4 bases remained unmatched. The CDR3 totals 15 residues. Germline V gene data show CDR1 as MNHEY and CDR2 as SVGAGI. The CDR3 region has the DNA TGTGCCAGCAGTTATCTAGCGGGAGGGTTTAATGAGCAGTTCTTC. It translates to CASSYLAGGFNEQFF.

This chain connects TRBV5-4 to TRBJ2-1; TRBD2 might be the D (6 bases). V was clipped by 2 bases and J by 7 bases, with 19 bases between them. The germline V gene has CDR1 SGHNT and CDR2 YYREEE (reference sequence). The CDR3 is made up of 16 amino acids. For the CDR3, the DNA is TGTGCCAGCAGCTTTGAGACCGGGGGAGGCAGGAATGAGCAGTTCTTC. This codes for CASSFETGGGRNEQFF.

The chain has TRBV28 and TRBJ1-4; D may be TRBD1 (6 bases). The V gene's germline CDR1 is MDHEN and CDR2 SYDVKM. This CDR3 comprises 16 residues. Trimming took 3 bases from V and 4 from J, leaving 15 bases between them. The CDR3 bases are TGTGCCAGCAGTTTCAGGGGAAGGCGCCATAATGAAAAACTGTTTTTT. Amino acid sequence: CASSFRGRRHNEKLFF. The full variable domain, completed using reference TRBV28 and TRBJ1-4, is DVKVTQSSRYLVKRTGEKVFLECVQDMDHENMFWYRQDPGLGLRLIYFSYDVKMKEKGDIPEGYSVSREKKERFSLILESASTNQTSMYLCASSFRGRRHNEKLFFGSGTQLSVL.

The chain is built from TRBV23-1 and TRBJ2-7; TRBD1 matches 8 bases. TRBV23-1 is identified as an open reading frame with a role that is uncertain. Trimming cost V 0 bases and J 6 bases; bases outside gene matches: 16. The CDR3 contains 18 residues. CDR3 coding DNA: TGCGCCAGCAGTCAATCGAAGGGCAAACGGACAGGGACCTCCGAGCAGTACTTC. Its protein product is CASSQSKGKRTGTSEQYF.

The CDR3 protein is CAITAGNNEQFF. Here the CDR3 DNA reads TGTGCCATCACGGCAGGGAACAATGAGCAGTTCTTC. J is TRBJ2-1 and V is TRBV10-3; tentative D call: TRBD1 (5 bases). Germline assignment: CDR1 ENHRY and CDR2 SYGVKD. V was trimmed by 7 bases and J by 5 bases, leaving 9 bases between them. The CDR3 has 12 amino acids.

The chain joins TRBV19 to TRBJ2-2; D is unclear. CDR1 is LNHDA, CDR2 SQIVND, per germline (reference sequence). This CDR3 region has 16 residues. Trimming left V 3 bases short and J 0 bases short, with 11 bases between. The CDR3 DNA reads as TGTGCCAGTAGTATGGCGCGAAAGACGAACACCGGGGAGCTGTTTTTT. Translation gives CASSMARKTNTGELFF.

This sequence joins TRBV7-6 and TRBJ2-7; no clear D gene. The CDR3 length is 13 residues. With 1 base removed from V and 6 bases from J, the gap between germline ends came to 10 bases. The germline gives CDR1 SGHVS, CDR2 FNYEAQ. The CDR3 region is CASSLVRSGEQYF. The CDR3, as DNA: TGTGCCAGCAGCTTAGTTAGGTCCGGCGAGCAGTACTTC.

The V and J genes are TRBV6-2 or TRBV6-3 and TRBJ1-2; perhaps TRBD1 as D (5 bases). The V end lost 6 bases, the J end lost 6 bases, and 17 bases lay between the germline ends. Germline V gene data show CDR1 as MNHEY and CDR2 as SVGEGT. The CDR3 has 14 residues. CDR3 sequence reads: CASSRAQVGDGYTF. CDR3 coding DNA: TGTGCCAGCAGCCGCGCACAGGTGGGGGATGGCTACACCTTC.

The genes are TRBV7-2 and TRBJ2-3; D gene uncertain. V lost 2 bases and J lost 4, with 7 bases in between. Germline V lookup: CDR1 SGHTA, CDR2 FQGNSA. The CDR3 contains 13 residues. The CDR3 DNA is TGTGCCAGCAGCTTAAACCGAGCAGATACGCAGTATTTT. The encoded protein is CASSLNRADTQYF.